The 8 T cell receptor beta chains below come from one sample, sequenced in a study of cytomegalovirus exposure and HLA in healthy donors. Vbeta (60) and Jbeta (13) primers were used in the PCR. This table comes from immunoSEQ multiplex PCR, and its TCRdb copy is limited to in-frame clones, with some not included. The data hold about 200,000 clones, with more than 75% observed a single time. The source material was PBMCs. All receptors come from a woman aged 18 to 35 in good health and CMV-seronegative.

This chain uses TRBV7-9 with TRBJ1-4; TRBD1 matches 9 bases. This CDR3 has 14 amino acids. The ends lost 10 bases at V and 8 bases at J; junction bases unmatched: 11. Looked up from germline, CDR1 is SEHNR and CDR2 is FQNEAQ (reference sequence). CDR3 bases: TGTGCCATCGAGGGGGGGACAGGGCCCGAAAAACTGTTTTTT. Its protein is CAIEGGTGPEKLFF. Full variable domain (outside the CDR3, taken from reference TRBV7-9 and TRBJ1-4): DTGVSQNPRHKITKRGQNVTFRCDPISEHNRLYWYRQTLGQGPEFLTYFQNEAQLEKSRLLSDRFSAERPKGSFSTLEIQRTEQGDSAMYLCAIEGGTGPEKLFFGSGTQLSVL.

This clone was observed once. V gene TRBV5-8 combines with J gene TRBJ2-1; a possible D gene is TRBD1 (6 bases). Trimming took 1 base from V and 3 from J, leaving 14 bases between them. Germline lookup yields CDR1 SGHTS and CDR2 YDEGEE. This CDR3 has 16 residues. The CDR3 region has the DNA TGTGCCAGCAGCTTGAGTTTCGGACAGAGCTACAATGAGCAGTTCTTC. Protein: CASSLSFGQSYNEQFF.

The chain carries TRBV29-1 and TRBJ1-3; the D is unclear. Germline V gene lookup returns CDR1 SQVTM and CDR2 ANQGSEA. The CDR3 sequence is 13 residues long. V was clipped by 3 bases and J by 4 bases, with 10 bases between them. The CDR3 region has the DNA TGCAGCGTTGATGTTTTACAGGGAAACACCATATATTTT. As protein: CSVDVLQGNTIYF.

V is TRBV18 and J is TRBJ2-2; 9 bases align to TRBD1. The ends lost 1 base at V and 4 bases at J; junction bases unmatched: 10. The CDR3 contains 18 residues. Per germline, CDR1 KGHSH and CDR2 LQKENI. The CDR3 here is CASSPQPPGQGITGELFF. The CDR3 bases are TGTGCCAGCTCACCACAACCTCCGGGACAGGGCATCACCGGGGAGCTGTTTTTT.

The V call is TRBV28, the J call TRBJ1-1, with 10 positions matching TRBD1. V was clipped by 6 bases and J by 3 bases; unmatched bases: 10. The CDR3 extends over 16 amino acids. The germline V gene encodes CDR1 MDHEN and CDR2 SYDVKM. The CDR3 sequence: CASSRPGTGVDTEAFF. The CDR3 coding sequence is TGTGCCAGCAGCCGTCCCGGGACAGGGGTAGACACTGAAGCTTTCTTT. Full variable domain (rest looked up from reference TRBV28 and TRBJ1-1): DVKVTQSSRYLVKRTGEKVFLECVQDMDHENMFWYRQDPGLGLRLIYFSYDVKMKEKGDIPEGYSVSREKKERFSLILESASTNQTSMYLCASSRPGTGVDTEAFFGQGTRLTVV.

The chain is built from TRBV6-5 and TRBJ1-4; no reliable D call. Per germline, CDR1 MNHEY and CDR2 SVGAGI. V lost 0 bases and J lost 0, with 8 bases in between. CDR3 length: 16 residues. The CDR3 reads CASSYSSHPTNEKLFF. CDR3 sequence (DNA): TGTGCCAGCAGTTACTCGAGCCACCCAACTAATGAAAAACTGTTTTTT.

The J gene is TRBJ2-5, the V gene TRBV28; weak D call: TRBD2 (5 bases). V was trimmed by 5 bases and J by 5 bases, leaving 15 bases between them. Germline values: CDR1 MDHEN, CDR2 SYDVKM. The CDR3 sequence is 14 residues long. The CDR3 is CASSDPKTGETQYF. CDR3 DNA sequence: TGTGCCAGCAGTGACCCGAAGACGGGGGAGACCCAGTACTTC.

This chain connects TRBV18 to TRBJ1-4, with D tentatively TRBD1 (6 bases). V lost 2 bases and J 0 bases, leaving 10 bases between the germline ends. This CDR3 comprises 16 residues. CDR1 is KGHSH and CDR2 is LQKENI in the germline V gene. The CDR3, as DNA: TGTGCCAGCTCACCAACGACAGGTGCAACTAATGAAAAACTGTTTTTT. Amino acid sequence: CASSPTTGATNEKLFF.